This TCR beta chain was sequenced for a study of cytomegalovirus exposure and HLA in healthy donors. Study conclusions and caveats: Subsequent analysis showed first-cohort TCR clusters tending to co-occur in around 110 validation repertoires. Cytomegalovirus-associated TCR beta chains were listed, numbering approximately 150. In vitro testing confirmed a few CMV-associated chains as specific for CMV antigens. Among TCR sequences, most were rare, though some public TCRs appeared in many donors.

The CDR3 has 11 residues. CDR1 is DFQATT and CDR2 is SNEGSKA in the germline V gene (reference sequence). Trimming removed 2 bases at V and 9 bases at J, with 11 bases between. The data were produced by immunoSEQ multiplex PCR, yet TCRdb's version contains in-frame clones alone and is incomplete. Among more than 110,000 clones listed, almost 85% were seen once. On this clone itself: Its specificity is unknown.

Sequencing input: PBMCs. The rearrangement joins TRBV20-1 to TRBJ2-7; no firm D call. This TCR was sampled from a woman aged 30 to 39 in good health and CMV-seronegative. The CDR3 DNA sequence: TGCAGTGCTAGATCAGGATTAGGGCAGTACTTC. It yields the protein CSARSGLGQYF.